The 30 T cell receptor beta chains presented below share a single source sample, sequenced in a study of OX40 agonist ivuxolimab in advanced cancers. Measured with immunoSEQ multiplex PCR; TCRdb has only the in-frame clones, and not every one. The data contain 75,000 to 80,000 clones, over 75% of them singletons. The sequencing here drew on CD4+ or CD8+ T cells sorted from blood, taken in a trial of the OX40 agonist ivuxolimab. The receptors here all came from an adult with an advanced solid tumor such as melanoma, head and neck, liver or kidney cancer.

This clone was seen once. The V call is TRBV27, the J call TRBJ1-6, with D hard to call. The CDR3 consists of 12 residues. V was cut by 3 bases and J by 9 bases, with 6 bases left in between. Germline CDR1 MNHEY, CDR2 SMNVEV (reference sequence). This chain's CDR3 is CASSFPASPLHF. The CDR3 bases are TGTGCCAGCAGTTTTCCAGCTTCACCCCTCCACTTT.

The sample holds many counts of this clone. In nucleotides, the CDR3 is TGTGCCAGTAGTATTCCGGTCGGGGCCACTGAAGCTTTCTTT. This gives the protein CASSIPVGATEAFF. V is TRBV19 and J is TRBJ1-1; D may be TRBD1 (5 bases). CDR1 and CDR2 from the germline V gene are LNHDA and SQIVND (reference sequence). V was trimmed by 3 bases and J by 4 bases, leaving 12 bases between them. The CDR3 loop spans 14 amino acids.

This chain connects TRBV18 to TRBJ1-6, with 7 bases matching TRBD1. Germline trimming cut 4 bases from V and 7 bases from J; bases unmatched to any gene: 4. This CDR3 has 14 residues. The germline V gene encodes CDR1 KGHSH and CDR2 LQKENI. CDR3 sequence (DNA): TGTGCCAGCTCACAATCAGGGGGGAATTCACCCCTCCACTTT. The encoded protein is CASSQSGGNSPLHF.

The genes are TRBV4-2 and TRBJ1-1; 8 bases are a match to TRBD1. Unmatched junction bases numbered 11, after V lost 3 bases and J lost 5 bases. CDR1 is LGHNA and CDR2 is YNFKEQ in the germline V gene. The CDR3 covers 16 residues. CDR3 DNA: TGTGCCAGCAGCCATGGGATCGGACAGGGCAAGACTGAAGCTTTCTTT. This translates into CASSHGIGQGKTEAFF.

The genes are TRBV5-1 and TRBJ1-1; D is perhaps TRBD1 (6 bases). The CDR3 has 15 amino acids. Germline V gene data show CDR1 as SGHRS and CDR2 as YFSETQ. Trimming took 3 bases from V and 4 from J, leaving 16 bases between them. CDR3 amino acids: CASSWTLLGATEAFF. CDR3 sequence (DNA): TGCGCCAGCAGCTGGACCCTTTTGGGGGCCACTGAAGCTTTCTTT.

This clone occurred once. The V gene is TRBV14, the J gene TRBJ2-2, with D unclear. In germline, CDR1 is SGHDN, CDR2 FVKESK. The CDR3 length is 13 residues. With 2 bases removed from V and 5 bases from J, the gap between germline ends came to 6 bases. CDR3 DNA: TGTGCCAGCAGCCAATCGATAACCGGGGAGCTGTTTTTT. The encoded protein is CASSQSITGELFF.

V is TRBV5-1 and J is TRBJ2-3, with D perhaps matching TRBD1 or TRBD2 (5 bases each). The ends were cut back, 0 bases at V and 2 bases at J, with 13 bases in the middle. Germline-derived CDR1 and CDR2 are SGHRS and YFSETQ. The CDR3 has 16 amino acids. CDR3 nucleotides: TGCGCCAGCAGCTTGGGGGACCGTTCAAACACAGATACGCAGTATTTT. Its protein product is CASSLGDRSNTDTQYF.

The rearrangement joins TRBV7-2 to TRBJ2-7; 9 bases agree with TRBD2. The germline V gene has CDR1 SGHTA and CDR2 FQGNSA. The CDR3 length is 16 residues. The ends lost 1 base at V and 1 base at J; junction bases unmatched: 5. Here the CDR3 DNA reads TGTGCCAGCAGCTTAGTAGGTAGCGGGAGATCCTACGAGCAGTACTTC. This codes for CASSLVGSGRSYEQYF.

CDR3 loop: CASSGVWWQHYGYTF. The CDR3 DNA reads TGTGCCAGCAGTGGGGTCTGGTGGCAGCACTATGGCTACACCTTC. The chain uses TRBV6-1 and TRBJ1-2; unclear D gene. Germline-derived CDR1 and CDR2 are MNHNS and SASEGT. CDR3 size: 15 residues. V lost 4 bases and J 3 bases, leaving 15 bases between the germline ends.

This chain connects TRBV7-2 to TRBJ1-4; D gene ambiguous. Germline values: CDR1 SGHTA, CDR2 FQGNSA. CDR3 size: 16 residues. Trimming took off 2 bases at V and 5 bases at J, with 15 bases between the two ends. The CDR3 here is CASSLFAGVPNEKLFF. The DNA for the CDR3 is TGTGCCAGCAGCTTATTCGCCGGTGTCCCAAATGAAAAACTGTTTTTT.

The chain couples TRBV18 to TRBJ1-2; unclear D gene. Per germline, CDR1 KGHSH and CDR2 LQKENI. This CDR3 contains 13 residues. V was shortened by 4 bases and J by 3 bases, with 9 bases between the two germline ends. CDR3 sequence: CASSLTPDYGYTF. The CDR3 DNA reads as TGTGCCAGCTCACTGACACCAGACTATGGCTACACCTTC.

In nucleotides, the CDR3 is TGCGCCAGCAGCCAAGATGGCTCAGCGCTTTTGGAGAGAGCTTTCTTT. It codes for CASSQDGSALLERAFF. V usage is TRBV4-3 and J usage is TRBJ1-1; D call uncertain. Between the trimmed V and J ends, which lost 0 bases and 10 bases, there was a span of 21 bases. This CDR3 spans 16 amino acids. The V gene's germline CDR1 is LGHNA and CDR2 YSLEER.

This chain uses TRBV11-2 with TRBJ2-2; 10 bases align to TRBD2. The CDR3 contains 16 residues. V trimming: 6 bases; J trimming: 1 base; junction bases outside the gene matches: 5. Germline V gives CDR1 SGHAT, CDR2 FQNNGV. The CDR3 region has the DNA TGTGCCAGCAGGCTCTTAGCGGGGGGGAACACCGGGGAGCTGTTTTTT. Translated, it gives CASRLLAGGNTGELFF.

The rearrangement uses TRBV7-9 and TRBJ2-7, with D possibly being TRBD1 (6 bases). The length of the CDR3 is 14 residues. V dropped 4 bases and J dropped 6 bases, with 16 bases sitting between them. From germline, CDR1 is SEHNR and CDR2 FQNEAQ (reference sequence). In DNA form, the CDR3 reads TGTGCCAGCAGCTCCTTACAGGGTAGAGGCGAGCAGTACTTC. Its protein product is CASSSLQGRGEQYF.

The genes are TRBV7-3 and TRBJ1-3, with D tentatively TRBD1 (6 bases). The CDR3 is 16 amino acids. From germline, CDR1 is SGHTA and CDR2 FQGTGA. Trimming cost V 5 bases and J 3 bases, with 17 bases left between them. CDR3: CASSTRGTALGNTIYF. The CDR3 DNA sequence: TGTGCCAGCAGCACGAGGGGGACTGCCCTTGGAAACACCATATATTTT.

The rearrangement uses TRBV28 and TRBJ1-5; TRBD1 is a possible D gene (5 bases). The V end was cut by 7 bases, the J end by 2 bases, with 15 bases between. CDR3 length equals 15 residues. The germline CDR1 and CDR2 sequences are MDHEN and SYDVKM. The CDR3 here is CASTGTGSGNQPQHF. CDR3 DNA sequence: TGTGCCAGCACCGGGACCGGGAGTGGCAATCAGCCCCAGCATTTT.

The chain has TRBV11-3 and TRBJ2-7; 8 bases match TRBD1. Germline V gene data show CDR1 as SGHNT and CDR2 as YENEEA. Unmatched junction bases numbered 2, after V lost 1 base and J lost 3 bases. The length of the CDR3 is 14 residues. Here the CDR3 reads CASSLGGQDYEQYF. The CDR3 DNA is TGTGCCAGCAGCTTAGGGGGACAGGACTACGAGCAGTACTTC.

Note on this clone: Other DNA sequences from this sample encode an identical CDR3 as well. V gene TRBV7-9 combines with J gene TRBJ2-2, with 7 nucleotides matching TRBD1. Germline trimming cut 6 bases from V and 2 bases from J; bases unmatched to any gene: 3. Germline CDR1 and CDR2: SEHNR and FQNEAQ (reference sequence). The CDR3 consists of 14 residues. CDR3 sequence reads: CASSWTGNTGELFF. Written as DNA, the CDR3 is TGTGCCAGCAGTTGGACAGGAAACACCGGGGAGCTGTTTTTT.

This clone was detected only once. The J gene is TRBJ2-1, the V gene TRBV29-1; D is unresolved. The germline gives CDR1 SQVTM, CDR2 ANQGSEA. The CDR3 consists of 11 residues. V gave up 5 bases and J gave up 8 bases, with 10 bases separating them. In DNA form, the CDR3 reads TGCAGCGTTCCCTCTAGGGATGAGCAGTTCTTC. Amino acids: CSVPSRDEQFF.

The rearrangement joins TRBV2 to TRBJ1-1; 7 nucleotides match TRBD1. Trimming removed 6 bases from V and 5 bases from J; junction bases left unmatched: 12. The germline CDR1 and CDR2 sequences are SNHLY and FYNNEI. The CDR3 is 15 residues long. CDR3 DNA: TGTGCCAGCAGGAAAACTAGACAGGGAAGGACTGAAGCTTTCTTT. This encodes CASRKTRQGRTEAFF.

This rearrangement joins TRBV11-3 to TRBJ2-1; 10 positions agree with TRBD2. Germline loops: CDR1 SGHNT, CDR2 YENEEA. V gave up 7 bases and J gave up 5 bases; unmatched junction bases: 11. The CDR3 covers 16 residues. The CDR3 protein is CASTGLAELRNNEQFF. CDR3 DNA sequence: TGTGCCAGCACCGGACTAGCGGAGCTCCGCAACAATGAGCAGTTCTTC.

The chain carries TRBV5-1 and TRBJ1-1, with 10 bases that match TRBD1. Unmatched junction bases numbered 5, after V lost 4 bases and J lost 5 bases. Germline lookup yields CDR1 SGHRS and CDR2 YFSETQ. The CDR3 runs to 14 residues. CDR3 loop: CASSGGQGRTEAFF. DNA for the CDR3: TGCGCCAGCAGCGGGGGACAGGGGAGAACTGAAGCTTTCTTT.

The J gene is TRBJ2-5, the V gene TRBV5-1; TRBD1 is a possible D gene (5 bases). V shed 4 bases and J shed 4 bases, with 14 bases lying between them. Per germline, CDR1 SGHRS and CDR2 YFSETQ. This CDR3 has 14 residues. Written as DNA, the CDR3 is TGCGCCAGCAGCCAAGGACACCTAGGAGAGACCCAGTACTTC. This codes for CASSQGHLGETQYF. Filled out from reference TRBV5-1 and TRBJ2-5, the complete variable domain reads KAGVTQTPRYLIKTRGQQVTLSCSPISGHRSVSWYQQTPGQGLQFLFEYFSETQRNKGNFPGRFSGRQFSNSRSEMNVSTLELGDSALYLCASSQGHLGETQYFGPGTRLLVL.

This clone was recorded once. The chain has TRBV30 and TRBJ2-5; D gene unclear. The CDR3 is 10 residues long. Germline lookup yields CDR1 GTSNPN and CDR2 SVGIG (reference sequence). V gave up 2 bases and J gave up 2 bases, with 0 bases separating them. The CDR3 protein is CAWSQETQYF. In nucleotides, the CDR3 is TGTGCCTGGAGTCAAGAGACCCAGTACTTC. The full variable domain, its missing parts supplied by reference TRBV30 and TRBJ2-5, is SQTIHQWPATLVQPVGSPLSLECTVEGTSNPNLYWYRQAAGRGLQLLFYSVGIGQISSEVPQNLSASRPQDRQFILSSKKLLLSDSGFYLCAWSQETQYFGPGTRLLVL.

The chain recombines TRBV7-8 with TRBJ2-1, with D tentatively TRBD1 (5 bases). V lost 5 bases to trimming and J lost 2 bases, with 22 bases between them. This CDR3 has 18 amino acids. Germline V gene data show CDR1 as SGHVS and CDR2 as FQNEAQ. Written as DNA, the CDR3 is TGTGCCAGCAGCCTATACACCAGTCAGGGATTTACCTACAATGAGCAGTTCTTC. Protein: CASSLYTSQGFTYNEQFF. The full variable domain, rest sourced from reference TRBV7-8 and TRBJ2-1, is GAGVSQSPRYKVAKRGQDVALRCDPISGHVSLFWYQQALGQGPEFLTYFQNEAQLDKSGLPSDRFFAERPEGSVSTLKIQRTQQEDSAVYLCASSLYTSQGFTYNEQFFGPGTRLTVL.

V is TRBV28 and J is TRBJ2-5; 7 bases map to TRBD2. The CDR3 contains 15 residues. Germline V lookup: CDR1 MDHEN, CDR2 SYDVKM. Losses at the gene ends were 2 bases for V and 6 bases for J; bases not matched to a gene: 9. The CDR3 DNA follows: TGTGCCAGCAGTTTACGCCCAGGAGCGGGGAAGACCCAGTACTTC. Its protein product is CASSLRPGAGKTQYF.

This chain uses TRBV7-2 with TRBJ1-2; 7 bases are a match to TRBD1. From germline, CDR1 is SGHTA and CDR2 FQGNSA. V gave up 5 bases and J gave up 5 bases; unmatched junction bases: 20. The CDR3 extends over 18 amino acids. Written as DNA, the CDR3 is TGTGCCAGCAGCCGGGACAGTAACCAAGGAGGGGGCTTATATGGCTACACCTTC. Translation gives CASSRDSNQGGGLYGYTF.

The genes are TRBV18 and TRBJ1-4; D gene ambiguous. The CDR3 spans 14 residues. V was shortened by 1 base and J by 4 bases, with 7 bases between the two germline ends. Germline CDR1 and CDR2: KGHSH and LQKENI. The CDR3 bases are TGTGCCAGCTCACCACAGGCGGTTAATGAAAAACTGTTTTTT. The encoded protein is CASSPQAVNEKLFF.

J is TRBJ1-6 and V is TRBV5-4; tentatively, D is TRBD1 (5 bases). Germline CDR1 reads SGHNT; CDR2 reads YYREEE (reference sequence). V shed 10 bases and J shed 6 bases, with 17 bases lying between them. The CDR3 is made up of 14 amino acids. The CDR3 sequence: CAASTQGFNSPLHF. CDR3 coding DNA: TGTGCCGCGTCCACCCAGGGTTTTAATTCACCCCTCCACTTT. Supplemented by reference TRBV5-4 and TRBJ1-6, the full variable domain reads ETGVTQSPTHLIKTRGQQVTLRCSSQSGHNTVSWYQQALGQGPQFIFQYYREEENGRGNFPPRFSGLQFPNYSSELNVNALELDDSALYLCAASTQGFNSPLHFGNGTRLTVT.

V gene TRBV4-1 combines with J gene TRBJ2-1; possibly TRBD1 for D (6 bases). Looked up from germline, CDR1 is MGHRA and CDR2 is YSYEKL. V lost 5 bases, J lost 4 bases, and 12 bases lay in between. CDR3 size: 14 residues. CDR3 amino acids: CASSDHRDYNEQFF. CDR3 coding DNA: TGCGCCAGCAGCGACCACAGGGATTACAATGAGCAGTTCTTC.